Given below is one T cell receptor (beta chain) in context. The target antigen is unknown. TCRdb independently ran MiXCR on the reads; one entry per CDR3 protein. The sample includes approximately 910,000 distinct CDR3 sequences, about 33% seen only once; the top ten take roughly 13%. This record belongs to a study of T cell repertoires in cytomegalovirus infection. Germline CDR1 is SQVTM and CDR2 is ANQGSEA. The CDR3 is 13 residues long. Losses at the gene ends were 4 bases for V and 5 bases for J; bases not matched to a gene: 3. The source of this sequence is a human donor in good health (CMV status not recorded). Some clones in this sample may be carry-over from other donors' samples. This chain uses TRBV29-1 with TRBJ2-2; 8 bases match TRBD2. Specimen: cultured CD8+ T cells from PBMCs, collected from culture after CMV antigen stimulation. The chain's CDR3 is CSVGLAGTGELFF. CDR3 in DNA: TGCAGCGTTGGATTAGCGGGGACCGGGGAGCTGTTTTTT.